In this sample, the clone carrying this TCR beta chain turned up a few times. Its specificity is unknown. This sample was included in a study of T cell repertoires in cytomegalovirus infection. Study-level background: Recently described HLA-C-restricted plus well-studied HLA-B-restricted CMV epitopes were used. It was the public TCR beta signatures that indicated both CMV infection and matching HLA type. Study-wide results and limits: Summed frequency of shared TCR beta families picked out CMV carriers who also had the relevant HLA. The response measured ex vivo was dominated by TCR beta clonotypes (HLA-C-restricted and CMV-specific).

Germline loops: CDR1 SEHNR, CDR2 FQNEAQ (reference sequence). The CDR3 extends over 17 amino acids. The V and J ends lost 4 bases and 1 base respectively, with 19 bases between them. One entry per CDR3 protein, called by TCRdb with MiXCR from the reads. The sample has approximately 990,000 distinct CDR3 sequences, approximately 32% seen once; the top ten hold around an eighth. The TCR comes from a human donor in good health (CMV status not recorded). Some clones in this sample may be carry-over from other donors' samples. The sample consisted of cultured CD8+ T cells from PBMCs, taken from culture after CMV antigen stimulation. The V call is TRBV7-9, the J call TRBJ1-1; the D gene is possibly TRBD1 (5 bases). CDR3 sequence reads: CASSSRDQGWGNTEAFF. The CDR3 DNA reads TGTGCCAGCAGCTCTAGGGACCAGGGTTGGGGGAACACTGAAGCTTTCTTT.